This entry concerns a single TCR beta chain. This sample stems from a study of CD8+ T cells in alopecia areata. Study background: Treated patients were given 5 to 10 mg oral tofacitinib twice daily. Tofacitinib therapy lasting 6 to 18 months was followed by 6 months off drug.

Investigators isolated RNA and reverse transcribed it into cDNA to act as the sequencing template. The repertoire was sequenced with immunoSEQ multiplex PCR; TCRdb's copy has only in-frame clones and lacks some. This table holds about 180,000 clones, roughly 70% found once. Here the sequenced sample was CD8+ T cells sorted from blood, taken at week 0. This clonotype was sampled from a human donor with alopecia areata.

The CDR3 DNA follows: TGTGCCAGCAGCACCGCAGGGGTCTTCTCCAAAGAGACCCAGTACTTC. Translated: CASSTAGVFSKETQYF. The chain is built from TRBV27 and TRBJ2-5; D perhaps matches TRBD1 (6 bases). The CDR3 sequence is 16 residues long. Looked up from germline, CDR1 is MNHEY and CDR2 is SMNVEV (reference sequence). The germline V and J ends were trimmed by 6 bases and 3 bases, with 20 bases remaining between them.